A selection of T cell receptor beta chains follows, all from one sample in a study of CD8 T cells in ankylosing spondylitis. TCRdb re-called the 5' RACE reads with MiXCR, one entry per CDR3 protein. The sample has about 400,000 distinct CDR3 sequences, 20% seen once. The source material was blood, either unsorted or a sorted T cell fraction (not recorded which). The receptors derive from a male donor with ankylosing spondylitis or in good health (not recorded which). Each CDR3 is given with its conserved first and last residue. The D gene is left open where the match is weak. Where a row states a size, it is once, few, many or the class of an expanded clone; other rows omit it.

clone_size: few; v_call: TRBV14; j_call: TRBJ2-7; cdr3_length: 14; d_call: NA; cdr3_aa: CASSQGRNSYEQYF; cdr3_nt: TGTGCCAGCAGCCAAGGTCGCAACTCCTACGAGCAGTACTTC
clone_size: NA; v_call: TRBV20-1; j_call: TRBJ2-7; cdr3_length: 15; d_call: TRBD1; cdr3_aa: CSARDYVGQNYEQYF; cdr3_nt: TGCAGTGCTAGAGACTACGTGGGACAGAACTACGAGCAGTACTTC
clone_size: NA; v_call: TRBV30; j_call: TRBJ2-7; cdr3_length: 12; d_call: NA; cdr3_aa: CAWSAGSALLYF; cdr3_nt: TGTGCCTGGTCCGCGGGGTCGGCTTTATTGTACTTC
clone_size: many; v_call: TRBV10-3; j_call: TRBJ1-6; cdr3_length: 14; d_call: TRBD1; cdr3_aa: CAIRGDSENSPLHF; cdr3_nt: TGTGCCATCAGGGGGGACAGTGAGAATTCACCCCTCCACTTT
clone_size: NA; v_call: TRBV30; j_call: TRBJ2-7; cdr3_length: 14; d_call: TRBD1; cdr3_aa: CASSGTGASYEQYF; cdr3_nt: TGTGCCAGCTCCGGGACAGGGGCGTCCTACGAGCAGTACTTC
clone_size: NA; v_call: TRBV20-1; j_call: TRBJ2-1; cdr3_length: 15; d_call: TRBD1; cdr3_aa: CSASPDRDTYNEQFF; cdr3_nt: TGCAGTGCTAGCCCGGACAGGGACACCTACAATGAGCAGTTCTTC
clone_size: few; v_call: TRBV7-9; j_call: TRBJ2-2; cdr3_length: 12; d_call: NA; cdr3_aa: CASNHVTGELFF; cdr3_nt: TGTGCCAGCAACCACGTTACCGGGGAGCTGTTTTTT
clone_size: few; v_call: TRBV12-3/TRBV12-4; j_call: TRBJ1-1; cdr3_length: 14; d_call: NA; cdr3_aa: CASSPTTMNTEAFF; cdr3_nt: TGTGCCAGCAGCCCGACGACAATGAACACTGAAGCTTTCTTT
clone_size: few; v_call: TRBV9; j_call: TRBJ2-1; cdr3_length: 12; d_call: NA; cdr3_aa: CASSAPRAEQFF; cdr3_nt: TGTGCCAGCAGCGCCCCTAGGGCTGAGCAGTTCTTC
clone_size: many; v_call: TRBV12-3/TRBV12-4; j_call: TRBJ1-6; cdr3_length: 15; d_call: NA; cdr3_aa: CASSFEGGWNSPLHF; cdr3_nt: TGTGCCAGCAGTTTTGAGGGGGGTTGGAATTCACCCCTCCACTTT
clone_size: few; v_call: TRBV6-5; j_call: TRBJ2-1; cdr3_length: 15; d_call: TRBD2; cdr3_aa: CASSFGLAGNDEQFF; cdr3_nt: TGTGCCAGCAGTTTTGGACTAGCGGGAAACGATGAGCAGTTCTTC
clone_size: few; v_call: TRBV3-1; j_call: TRBJ2-1; cdr3_length: 16; d_call: TRBD2; cdr3_aa: CASSATSGGAYNEQFF; cdr3_nt: TGTGCCAGCAGCGCCACTAGCGGGGGGGCCTACAATGAGCAGTTCTTC
clone_size: NA; v_call: TRBV6-1; j_call: TRBJ2-5; cdr3_length: 14; d_call: NA; cdr3_aa: CASSEWEAQETQYF; cdr3_nt: TGTGCCAGCAGTGAATGGGAGGCCCAAGAGACCCAGTACTTC
clone_size: few; v_call: TRBV3-1; j_call: TRBJ2-7; cdr3_length: 15; d_call: TRBD2; cdr3_aa: CASSQSREGSYEQYF; cdr3_nt: TGTGCCAGCAGCCAATCCAGGGAGGGCTCCTACGAGCAGTACTTC
clone_size: few; v_call: TRBV10-2; j_call: TRBJ2-7; cdr3_length: 17; d_call: NA; cdr3_aa: CASSEPPLGGDSYEQYF; cdr3_nt: TGCGCCAGCAGTGAGCCCCCCCTGGGGGGCGACTCCTACGAGCAGTACTTC
clone_size: few; v_call: TRBV21-1; j_call: TRBJ2-3; cdr3_length: 14; d_call: NA; cdr3_aa: CASRGSRCTDTQYF; cdr3_nt: TGTGCCAGTCGGGGAAGCAGGTGCACAGATACGCAGTATTTT
clone_size: NA; v_call: TRBV20-1; j_call: TRBJ2-1; cdr3_length: 12; d_call: NA; cdr3_aa: CSARDISEEQFF; cdr3_nt: TGCAGTGCTAGAGATATAAGTGAGGAGCAGTTCTTC
clone_size: few; v_call: TRBV9; j_call: TRBJ1-4; cdr3_length: 13; d_call: NA; cdr3_aa: CASSLSFDEKLFF; cdr3_nt: TGTGCCAGCAGCCTCTCTTTTGACGAGAAACTGTTTTTT
clone_size: NA; v_call: TRBV12-3/TRBV12-4; j_call: TRBJ2-3; cdr3_length: 12; d_call: NA; cdr3_aa: CASTLLRDTQYF; cdr3_nt: TGTGCCAGCACCCTCTTGCGTGATACGCAGTATTTT